Below, one T cell receptor (beta chain) is given with its context. Antigen: not known. This CDR3 is 14 amino acids long. The V and J ends lost 5 bases and 3 bases, in that order; junction bases with no gene match: 3. The germline gives CDR1 ENHRY, CDR2 SYGVKD. This record belongs to a study of OX40 agonist ivuxolimab in advanced cancers. General study points: It was also the case that some nonresponders had low normalized T-cell clonal expansion.

Autoimmune disease history or systemic immunosuppression led to patient exclusion. Data came from immunoSEQ multiplex PCR; TCRdb stores just in-frame clones and leaves some out. The repertoire has roughly 81,000 clones, around 89% of them found once; the top ten carry 0.45% to 0.55%. The receptor was isolated from an adult with an advanced solid tumor such as melanoma, head and neck, liver or kidney cancer. The chain employs TRBV10-3 and TRBJ2-1, with 8 nucleotides matching TRBD2. Sequencing used CD4+ or CD8+ T cells sorted from blood, obtained in a trial of the OX40 agonist ivuxolimab. CDR3 nucleotide sequence: TGTGCCATCAGTCCGGGACTAGTCTACAATGAGCAGTTCTTC. Its translation is CAISPGLVYNEQFF.